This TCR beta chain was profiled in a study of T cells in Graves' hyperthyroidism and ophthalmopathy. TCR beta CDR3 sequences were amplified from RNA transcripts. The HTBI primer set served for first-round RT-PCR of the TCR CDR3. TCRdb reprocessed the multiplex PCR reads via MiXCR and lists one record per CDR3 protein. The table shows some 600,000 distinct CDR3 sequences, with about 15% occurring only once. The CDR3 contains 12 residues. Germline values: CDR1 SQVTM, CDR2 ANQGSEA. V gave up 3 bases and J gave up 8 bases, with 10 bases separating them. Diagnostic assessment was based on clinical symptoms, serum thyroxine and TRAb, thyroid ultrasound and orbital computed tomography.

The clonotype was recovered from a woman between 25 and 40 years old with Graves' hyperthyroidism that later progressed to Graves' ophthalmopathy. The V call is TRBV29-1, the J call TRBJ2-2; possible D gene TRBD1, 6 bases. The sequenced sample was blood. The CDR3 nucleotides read TGCAGCGTTGAGGAACAGGGTGGGGAGCTGTTTTTT. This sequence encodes CSVEEQGGELFF.